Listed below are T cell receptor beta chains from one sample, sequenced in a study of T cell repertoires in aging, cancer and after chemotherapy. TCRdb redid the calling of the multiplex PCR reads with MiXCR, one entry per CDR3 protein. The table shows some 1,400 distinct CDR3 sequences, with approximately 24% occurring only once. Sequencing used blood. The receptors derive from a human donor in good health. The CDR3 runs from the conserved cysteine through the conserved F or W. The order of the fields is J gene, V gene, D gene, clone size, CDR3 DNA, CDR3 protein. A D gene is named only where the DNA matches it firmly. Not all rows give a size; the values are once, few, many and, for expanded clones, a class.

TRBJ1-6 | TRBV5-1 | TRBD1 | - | TGCGCCAGCAGCCAAGTAAACCAGGGGGAAAATTCACCCCTCCACTTT | CASSQVNQGENSPLHF
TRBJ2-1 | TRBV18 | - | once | TGTGCCAGCTCTCCTGACGGCTACAATGAGCAGTTCTTC | CASSPDGYNEQFF
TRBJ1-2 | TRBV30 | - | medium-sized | TGTGCCTTACAGACCTGGCGCTTGAGTGGCTACACCTTC | CALQTWRLSGYTF
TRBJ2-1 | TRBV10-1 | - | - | TGCGCCAGCAGTGCTCGGGACTGGTACTACAATGTGCAGTTCTTC | CASSARDWYYNVQFF
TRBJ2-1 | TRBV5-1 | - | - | TGCGCCAGCAGCTTTACTAGCTCCAACAATGAGCAGTTCTTC | CASSFTSSNNEQFF
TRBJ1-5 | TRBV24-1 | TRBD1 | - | TGTGCCACCAGTGACCCCGGGACAGGGAATCAGCCCCAGCATTTT | CATSDPGTGNQPQHF
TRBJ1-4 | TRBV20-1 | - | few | TGCAGTGCTGAGATCTCAGGGAACACTAATGAAAAACTGTTTTTT | CSAEISGNTNEKLFF
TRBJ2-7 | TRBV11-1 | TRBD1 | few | TGTGCCAGCAGCTTGAACAGGGGGACTTTGGTTGAGCAGTACTTC | CASSLNRGTLVEQYF
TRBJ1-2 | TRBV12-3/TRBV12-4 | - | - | TGTGCCAGCAGCCCTCACCCCGGACAGCCCGCATCGGGTGGCTACACCTTC | CASSPHPGQPASGGYTF
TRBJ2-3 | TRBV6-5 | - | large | TGTGCCAGCCGCAGCCGGAGCACAGATACGCAGTATTTT | CASRSRSTDTQYF
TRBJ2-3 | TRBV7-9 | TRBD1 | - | TGTGCCAGCAGCTTAGGAGTGGGGACAGGACACACAGATACGCAGTATTTT | CASSLGVGTGHTDTQYF
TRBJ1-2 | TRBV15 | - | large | TGTGCCACCCGATCGGGGACGGAAACTAACTATGGCTACACCTTC | CATRSGTETNYGYTF
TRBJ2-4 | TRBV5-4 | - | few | TGTGCCAGCAGCTGGGACTTAGACAACATTCAGTACTTC | CASSWDLDNIQYF
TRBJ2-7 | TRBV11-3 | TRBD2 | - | TGTGCCAGCAGCTTAGCAACTAGCGGTGCGTACGAGCAGTACTTC | CASSLATSGAYEQYF
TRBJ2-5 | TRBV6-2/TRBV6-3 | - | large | TGTGCCAGCCGTTCTTGGACACCGACCCAAGAGACCCAGTACTTC | CASRSWTPTQETQYF
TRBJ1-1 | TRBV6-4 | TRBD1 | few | TGTGCCAGCAGTGCCGGGACAGGAGCTGAAGCTTTCTTT | CASSAGTGAEAFF
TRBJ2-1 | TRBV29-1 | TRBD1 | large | TGCAGCGTCGACCGGACAGGGGGCCCGGGGGGGTTCAATGAGCAGTTCTTC | CSVDRTGGPGGFNEQFF
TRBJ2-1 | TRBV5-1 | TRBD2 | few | TGCGCCAGCAGCTTGACTAGCGGGAGTCCCTACAATGAGCAGTTCTTC | CASSLTSGSPYNEQFF
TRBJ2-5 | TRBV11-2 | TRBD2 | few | TGTGCCAGCAGCTTAGACGAACTGCGGGAGGGCCCTCGGGAGACCCAGTACTTC | CASSLDELREGPRETQYF
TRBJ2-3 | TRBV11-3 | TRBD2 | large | TGTGCCAGCAGCTTAGCGGGAGGGCCCCCAACGCAGTATTTT | CASSLAGGPPTQYF
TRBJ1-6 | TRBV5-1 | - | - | TGCGCCAGCAGCCAGGCGTTGGAGAATTCACCCCTCCACTTT | CASSQALENSPLHF
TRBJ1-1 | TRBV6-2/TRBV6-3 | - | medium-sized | TGTGCCACCAGGGGACGAGGCGTGAACACTGAAGCTTTCTTT | CATRGRGVNTEAFF
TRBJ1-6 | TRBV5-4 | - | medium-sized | TGTGCCAGCAGCTGGGACGGATTGAATTCACCCCTCCACTTT | CASSWDGLNSPLHF
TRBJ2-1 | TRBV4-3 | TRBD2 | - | TGCGCCAGCAGCCAAGATAGGCGGGAGCAGGAGTTCTTC | CASSQDRREQEFF
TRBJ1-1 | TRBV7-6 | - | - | TGTGCCAGCAGTCATCAACAGGGTCGGGCTTTCTTT | CASSHQQGRAFF
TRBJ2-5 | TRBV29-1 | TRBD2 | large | TGCAGCGGGGGGGGGGAGACCCAAGAGACCCAGTACTTC | CSGGGETQETQYF
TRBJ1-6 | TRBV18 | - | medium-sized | TGTGCCAGCTCACCGACCAGAAACGAACCCCTCCACTTT | CASSPTRNEPLHF
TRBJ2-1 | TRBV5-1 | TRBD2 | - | TGCGCCAGCAGCTTGAGCGGGAACTCCTACAATGAGCAGTTCTTC | CASSLSGNSYNEQFF
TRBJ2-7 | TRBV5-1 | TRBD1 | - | TGCGCCAGCAAAGGACAGGACTCCTACGAGCAGTACTTC | CASKGQDSYEQYF
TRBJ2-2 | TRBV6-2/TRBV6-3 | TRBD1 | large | TGTGCCAGCAGAGAGGGGGCCACCGGGGAGCTGTTTTTT | CASREGATGELFF